This TCR beta chain was obtained from a study of shared clonotypes between healthy human individuals. This CDR3 region has 15 residues. The V gene's germline CDR1 is MNHEY and CDR2 SMNVEV (reference sequence). V shed 3 bases and J shed 1 base, with 12 bases lying between them. Using immunoSEQ multiplex PCR, the repertoire was profiled, and TCRdb retains in-frame clones only, with some absent. This table has under 1,900,000 clones, approximately 98.5% appearing once. V and J are TRBV27 and TRBJ1-1, with D tentatively TRBD1 (5 bases). The sequence derives from a man aged 25 to 40 in good health. The sequencing input was naive CD4+ T cells sorted from blood. The subset: CD45RA+ positively selected. The CDR3 is CASSFSSGGNTEAFF. The CDR3 DNA reads TGTGCCAGCAGTTTTTCCTCGGGGGGGAACACTGAAGCTTTCTTT.